These T cell receptor beta chains were read from a single sample in a study of CD8 T cells in ankylosing spondylitis. Each CDR3 protein is one row after TCRdb ran MiXCR on the 5' RACE reads. This sample has 450,000 to 550,000 distinct CDR3 sequences, with 5.3% found just once. The sample was blood, either unsorted or a sorted T cell fraction (not recorded which). The receptors here all came from a male donor with ankylosing spondylitis. CDR3s include the opening cysteine and the closing phenylalanine or tryptophan. The order of the fields is D gene, clone size, J gene, V gene, CDR3 protein, CDR3 DNA. A D gene is named only where the DNA matches it firmly. Clone size, where shown, is once, few, many, or a class for clones that have expanded.

d_gene: .; abundance: many; j_gene: TRBJ2-3; v_gene: TRBV9; CDR3aa: CASSPTGRTDTQYF; CDR3nt: TGTGCCAGCAGCCCTACGGGGAGGACAGATACGCAGTATTTT
d_gene: .; abundance: many; j_gene: TRBJ1-3; v_gene: TRBV6-5; CDR3aa: CASSYSSRRKAGNTIYF; CDR3nt: TGTGCCAGCAGTTACTCGAGCAGGCGGAAGGCTGGAAACACCATATATTTT
d_gene: .; abundance: few; j_gene: TRBJ2-7; v_gene: TRBV7-9; CDR3aa: CASSPGAASEQYF; CDR3nt: TGTGCCAGCAGCCCCGGGGCAGCCTCCGAGCAGTACTTC
d_gene: TRBD1; abundance: .; j_gene: TRBJ2-5; v_gene: TRBV29-1; CDR3aa: CSVGTGTGSGGTQYF; CDR3nt: TGCAGCGTTGGTACCGGGACAGGGTCCGGTGGGACCCAGTACTTC
d_gene: TRBD2; abundance: .; j_gene: TRBJ2-7; v_gene: TRBV7-9; CDR3aa: CASSSRLAGNQYEQYF; CDR3nt: TGTGCCAGCAGCTCAAGACTAGCGGGAAATCAATACGAGCAGTACTTC
d_gene: TRBD2; abundance: many; j_gene: TRBJ2-1; v_gene: TRBV5-1; CDR3aa: CASRADGGSYNEQFF; CDR3nt: TGCGCCAGCAGGGCCGACGGGGGGAGTTACAATGAGCAGTTCTTC
d_gene: TRBD2; abundance: many; j_gene: TRBJ2-2; v_gene: TRBV12-3/TRBV12-4; CDR3aa: CASSLGGRAGELFF; CDR3nt: TGTGCCAGCAGTTTAGGCGGGAGGGCCGGGGAGCTGTTTTTT
d_gene: .; abundance: many; j_gene: TRBJ2-2; v_gene: TRBV6-5; CDR3aa: CASSYLNPDGELFF; CDR3nt: TGTGCCAGCAGTTACTTAAACCCCGATGGGGAGCTGTTTTTT
d_gene: .; abundance: .; j_gene: TRBJ2-1; v_gene: TRBV7-2; CDR3aa: CASSLGGVTYNEQSF; CDR3nt: TGTGCCAGCAGCTTAGGTGGGGTTACCTACAATGAGCAGTCCTTC
d_gene: TRBD2; abundance: many; j_gene: TRBJ2-2; v_gene: TRBV25-1; CDR3aa: CASSVLGDYPGSTGELFF; CDR3nt: TGTGCCAGCAGTGTATTGGGGGACTACCCTGGCTCCACCGGGGAGCTGTTTTTT
d_gene: TRBD2; abundance: many; j_gene: TRBJ2-3; v_gene: TRBV6-2/TRBV6-3; CDR3aa: CASRYTSGGALDTQYF; CDR3nt: TGTGCCAGCAGGTATACTAGCGGGGGGGCCTTGGATACGCAGTATTTT
d_gene: .; abundance: many; j_gene: TRBJ2-2; v_gene: TRBV10-1; CDR3aa: CASSEFRGQRTGELFF; CDR3nt: TGCGCCAGCAGTGAGTTTCGGGGGCAGAGGACCGGGGAGCTGTTTTTT
d_gene: .; abundance: many; j_gene: TRBJ1-1; v_gene: TRBV11-2; CDR3aa: CASTPPGTEAFF; CDR3nt: TGTGCCAGCACCCCTCCGGGAACTGAAGCTTTCTTT
d_gene: .; abundance: .; j_gene: TRBJ2-5; v_gene: TRBV18; CDR3aa: CASSPPLGDTQQETQYF; CDR3nt: TGTGCCAGCTCACCACCGTTAGGGGACACCCAGCAAGAGACCCAGTACTTC
d_gene: .; abundance: .; j_gene: TRBJ2-1; v_gene: TRBV5-1; CDR3aa: CASSFYPGEYEQFF; CDR3nt: TGCGCCAGCAGCTTTTATCCGGGGGAATATGAGCAGTTCTTC
d_gene: .; abundance: many; j_gene: TRBJ2-3; v_gene: TRBV24-1; CDR3aa: CATSDRPSSTDTQYF; CDR3nt: TGTGCCACCAGTGATCGGCCCAGCTCCACAGATACGCAGTATTTT
d_gene: TRBD1; abundance: many; j_gene: TRBJ1-2; v_gene: TRBV20-1; CDR3aa: CSARFRGPNYGYTF; CDR3nt: TGCAGTGCTAGATTCAGGGGGCCCAACTATGGCTACACCTTC
d_gene: .; abundance: many; j_gene: TRBJ2-3; v_gene: TRBV12-3/TRBV12-4; CDR3aa: CASSSLGMTSTDTQYF; CDR3nt: TGTGCCAGCAGTTCGCTCGGGATGACTAGCACAGATACGCAGTATTTT
d_gene: .; abundance: few; j_gene: TRBJ2-3; v_gene: TRBV11-3; CDR3aa: CASSFRSHTDTQYF; CDR3nt: TGTGCCAGCAGCTTTCGATCCCACACAGATACGCAGTATTTT
d_gene: TRBD1; abundance: .; j_gene: TRBJ2-7; v_gene: TRBV6-5; CDR3aa: CASSSQGALYEQYF; CDR3nt: TGTGCCAGCAGTTCCCAGGGGGCCCTATACGAGCAGTACTTC
d_gene: TRBD2; abundance: many; j_gene: TRBJ2-3; v_gene: TRBV29-1; CDR3aa: CSVKPLAGVTDTQYF; CDR3nt: TGCAGCGTGAAACCACTAGCGGGGGTTACAGATACGCAGTATTTT
d_gene: TRBD1; abundance: many; j_gene: TRBJ2-1; v_gene: TRBV27; CDR3aa: CASLPWGQANHNEQFF; CDR3nt: TGTGCCAGCTTACCTTGGGGACAGGCTAACCACAATGAGCAGTTCTTC
d_gene: TRBD1; abundance: many; j_gene: TRBJ1-5; v_gene: TRBV28; CDR3aa: CASSLQGQSNQPQHF; CDR3nt: TGTGCCAGCAGTCTACAGGGACAGAGCAATCAGCCCCAGCATTTT
d_gene: TRBD1; abundance: many; j_gene: TRBJ2-2; v_gene: TRBV7-2; CDR3aa: CASSSPQGARSGELFF; CDR3nt: TGTGCCAGCAGCTCACCTCAGGGGGCGCGGAGCGGGGAGCTGTTTTTT
d_gene: TRBD1; abundance: many; j_gene: TRBJ1-4; v_gene: TRBV5-1; CDR3aa: CASSLESRGREDLEKLFF; CDR3nt: TGCGCCAGCAGCTTGGAATCCAGGGGGCGGGAAGACCTCGAAAAACTGTTTTTT
d_gene: .; abundance: few; j_gene: TRBJ1-1; v_gene: TRBV20-1; CDR3aa: CSASQVDTEAFF; CDR3nt: TGCAGTGCTAGTCAGGTGGACACTGAAGCTTTCTTT
d_gene: .; abundance: .; j_gene: TRBJ2-7; v_gene: TRBV6-5; CDR3aa: CASSYRGNRYEQYF; CDR3nt: TGTGCCAGCAGTTACCGGGGGAACCGATACGAGCAGTACTTC
d_gene: .; abundance: many; j_gene: TRBJ2-2; v_gene: TRBV7-9; CDR3aa: CASSQRPYTGELFF; CDR3nt: TGTGCCAGCAGCCAGCGACCGTACACCGGGGAGCTGTTTTTT
d_gene: .; abundance: many; j_gene: TRBJ2-5; v_gene: TRBV7-9; CDR3aa: CASSFGADF; CDR3nt: TGTGCCAGCAGCTTTGGTGCAGACTTC
d_gene: .; abundance: .; j_gene: TRBJ1-2; v_gene: TRBV29-1; CDR3aa: CSVERGDYGYTF; CDR3nt: TGCAGCGTTGAAAGGGGGGACTATGGCTACACCTTC
d_gene: .; abundance: .; j_gene: TRBJ1-5; v_gene: TRBV18; CDR3aa: CASSPNGLSNQPQHF; CDR3nt: TGTGCCAGCTCACCAAACGGTCTCAGCAATCAGCCCCAGCATTTT
d_gene: TRBD2; abundance: many; j_gene: TRBJ2-1; v_gene: TRBV27; CDR3aa: CASSLAGGGNEQFF; CDR3nt: TGTGCCAGCAGTTTAGCGGGAGGCGGCAATGAGCAGTTCTTC
d_gene: .; abundance: many; j_gene: TRBJ2-4; v_gene: TRBV29-1; CDR3aa: CSVAGLAKNIQYF; CDR3nt: TGCAGCGTAGCAGGGTTAGCCAAAAACATTCAGTACTTC
d_gene: TRBD1; abundance: many; j_gene: TRBJ1-4; v_gene: TRBV5-1; CDR3aa: CASSLASGTGTNEKLFF; CDR3nt: TGCGCCAGCAGCTTGGCGTCCGGGACAGGGACGAATGAAAAACTGTTTTTT
d_gene: TRBD2; abundance: .; j_gene: TRBJ2-1; v_gene: TRBV18; CDR3aa: CASSPLWGTSASSYNEQFF; CDR3nt: TGTGCCAGCTCACCACTTTGGGGGACTAGCGCTTCCTCCTACAATGAGCAGTTCTTC
d_gene: TRBD1; abundance: many; j_gene: TRBJ2-5; v_gene: TRBV12-3/TRBV12-4; CDR3aa: CASSFWSGADRGTQYF; CDR3nt: TGTGCCAGCAGTTTTTGGTCGGGGGCGGACAGGGGGACCCAGTACTTC
d_gene: .; abundance: many; j_gene: TRBJ1-1; v_gene: TRBV28; CDR3aa: CASSFGQREAFF; CDR3nt: TGTGCCAGCAGCTTTGGACAGAGAGAAGCTTTCTTT
d_gene: TRBD2; abundance: many; j_gene: TRBJ2-7; v_gene: TRBV20-1; CDR3aa: CSARDAGVVEQYF; CDR3nt: TGCAGTGCTAGAGACGCGGGAGTTGTCGAGCAGTACTTC
d_gene: TRBD2; abundance: .; j_gene: TRBJ2-2; v_gene: TRBV27; CDR3aa: CASRLAGTGELFF; CDR3nt: TGTGCCAGCAGACTAGCGGGGACGGGGGAGCTGTTTTTT
d_gene: .; abundance: many; j_gene: TRBJ2-1; v_gene: TRBV29-1; CDR3aa: CSLRRGDEQFF; CDR3nt: TGCAGCCTTAGAAGAGGGGATGAGCAGTTCTTC
d_gene: .; abundance: many; j_gene: TRBJ2-5; v_gene: TRBV5-6; CDR3aa: CASSQRQTGAQETQYF; CDR3nt: TGTGCCAGCAGCCAAAGACAAACCGGTGCTCAAGAGACCCAGTACTTC
d_gene: TRBD1; abundance: many; j_gene: TRBJ2-7; v_gene: TRBV9; CDR3aa: CASSGRDSTYEQYF; CDR3nt: TGTGCCAGCAGCGGCCGGGACAGTACCTACGAGCAGTACTTC
d_gene: .; abundance: many; j_gene: TRBJ1-5; v_gene: TRBV15; CDR3aa: CATSRPGGQPQHF; CDR3nt: TGTGCCACCAGCAGACCTGGAGGTCAGCCCCAGCATTTT
d_gene: .; abundance: many; j_gene: TRBJ2-7; v_gene: TRBV7-2; CDR3aa: CASSLQNTGTEQYF; CDR3nt: TGTGCCAGCAGCTTACAAAATACGGGGACCGAGCAGTACTTC
d_gene: .; abundance: many; j_gene: TRBJ1-6; v_gene: TRBV5-4; CDR3aa: CASSLEKNSPLHF; CDR3nt: TGTGCCAGCAGCTTGGAGAAGAATTCACCCCTCCACTTT
d_gene: .; abundance: many; j_gene: TRBJ2-3; v_gene: TRBV7-9; CDR3aa: CASSLAAQTDTQYF; CDR3nt: TGTGCCAGCAGCTTAGCAGCTCAAACAGATACGCAGTATTTT